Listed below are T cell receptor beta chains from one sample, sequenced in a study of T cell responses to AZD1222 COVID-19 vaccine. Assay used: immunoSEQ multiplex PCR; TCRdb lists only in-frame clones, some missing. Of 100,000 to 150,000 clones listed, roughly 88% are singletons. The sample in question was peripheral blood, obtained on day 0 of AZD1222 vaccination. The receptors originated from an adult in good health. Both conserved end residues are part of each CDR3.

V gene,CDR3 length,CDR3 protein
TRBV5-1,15,CASSQDAQEHYEQYF
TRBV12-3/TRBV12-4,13,CASSLRGGTEAFF
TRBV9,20,CASSDRWPPETGGNVYGYTF
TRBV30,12,CAWSPGGFGYTF
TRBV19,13,CASRSRVSYEQYF
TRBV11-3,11,CASSFYYEQYF
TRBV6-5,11,CASSYSGEAFF
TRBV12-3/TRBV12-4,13,CATGRGSTDTQYF
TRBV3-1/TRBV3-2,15,CASSRSGGAGGELFF
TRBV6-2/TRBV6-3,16,CASSILGFSNTGELFF
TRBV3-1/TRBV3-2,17,CASSQYFSYRLNNEQFF
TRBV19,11,CASSLGETQYF